This T cell receptor (beta chain) was identified during a study of CD8 T cells in Susac syndrome. J was trimmed by 4 bases and V by 3 bases; bases with no gene match: 18. The germline CDR1 and CDR2 sequences are DFQATT and SNEGSKA (reference sequence). CDR3 length: 18 residues. RNA amounts of roughly 0.45 to 1 ug underwent reverse transcription with random hexamers. By means of immunoSEQ multiplex PCR, TCR beta CDR3 spanning 54 Vbeta and 13 Jbeta underwent amplification. TCRdb redid the calling of the immunoSEQ multiplex PCR reads with MiXCR, one entry per CDR3 protein. There are about 290,000 distinct CDR3 sequences in the sample; 70% to 90% occur only once, and roughly 0.17% lies in the top ten.

This rearrangement joins TRBV20-1 to TRBJ2-1, with 7 bases matching TRBD2. The sequence came from a human donor with multiple sclerosis. Input material: CD8+ T cells from PBMCs. The DNA of the CDR3 is TGCAGTGCTAGTGGGCTAGCGGCCATAATGATTAATTACAATGAGCAGTTCTTC. It is translated as CSASGLAAIMINYNEQFF.